This is a list of T cell receptor beta chains from one sample in a study of T cell responses to AZD1222 COVID-19 vaccine. The data were produced by immunoSEQ multiplex PCR, yet TCRdb's version contains in-frame clones alone and is incomplete. The sample lists approximately 100,000 clones, about 93% occurring once. Material: peripheral blood, obtained on day 0 of AZD1222 vaccination. Receptors were obtained from an adult in good health. Both conserved end residues are part of each CDR3. The D gene is left open where the match is weak. Size values are once, few and many counts, or a class for expanded clones, and some rows have none.

abundance: .; v_gene: TRBV24-1; d_gene: TRBD1; j_gene: TRBJ2-5; CDR3nt: TGTGCCACCAGTCCTGGGACAGGGGGCCAAGAGACCCAGTACTTC; CDR3aa: CATSPGTGGQETQYF
abundance: .; v_gene: TRBV4-1; d_gene: .; j_gene: TRBJ2-3; CDR3nt: TGCGCCAGCAGCACCACCCGGCCTCTCACAGATACGCAGTATTTT; CDR3aa: CASSTTRPLTDTQYF
abundance: .; v_gene: TRBV10-2; d_gene: .; j_gene: TRBJ2-5; CDR3nt: TGCGCCAGCAAGGACTCCAAATACCAAGAGACCCAGTACTTC; CDR3aa: CASKDSKYQETQYF
abundance: .; v_gene: TRBV29-1; d_gene: TRBD1; j_gene: TRBJ1-2; CDR3nt: TGCAGCGTTGGCGACAGGGACTATGGCTACACCTTC; CDR3aa: CSVGDRDYGYTF
abundance: .; v_gene: TRBV7-2; d_gene: TRBD1; j_gene: TRBJ1-1; CDR3nt: TGTGCCAGCAGCTTGAGCAGGGGGCCCATGAACACTGAAGCTTTCTTT; CDR3aa: CASSLSRGPMNTEAFF
abundance: .; v_gene: TRBV6-5; d_gene: .; j_gene: TRBJ1-5; CDR3nt: TGTGCCAGCAGAGGGACATTTTCTAGCAATCAGCCCCAGCATTTT; CDR3aa: CASRGTFSSNQPQHF
abundance: .; v_gene: TRBV9; d_gene: .; j_gene: TRBJ2-3; CDR3nt: TGTGCCAGCAGCCCACCCAACGCAGATACGCAGTATTTT; CDR3aa: CASSPPNADTQYF
abundance: .; v_gene: TRBV5-4; d_gene: TRBD1; j_gene: TRBJ1-4; CDR3nt: TGTGCCAGCAGCCTCGGACAGGGGAGTTCGGTTGAAAAACTGTTTTTT; CDR3aa: CASSLGQGSSVEKLFF
abundance: .; v_gene: TRBV6-6; d_gene: TRBD1; j_gene: TRBJ2-7; CDR3nt: TGTGCCAGCAGTGATAGGACAGGGGCCTACGAGCAGTACTTC; CDR3aa: CASSDRTGAYEQYF
abundance: .; v_gene: TRBV19; d_gene: TRBD2; j_gene: TRBJ2-1; CDR3nt: TGTGCCAGTAGTCCGATAGCGGGATCCTACAATGAGCAGTTCTTC; CDR3aa: CASSPIAGSYNEQFF
abundance: .; v_gene: TRBV20-1; d_gene: .; j_gene: TRBJ1-2; CDR3nt: TGCAGTGCTACGGGGAACTATGGCTACACCTTC; CDR3aa: CSATGNYGYTF
abundance: once; v_gene: TRBV18; d_gene: TRBD2; j_gene: TRBJ2-7; CDR3nt: TGTGCCAGCTCAGCTGGGGTAGCGGGAGCCTACGAGCAGTACTTC; CDR3aa: CASSAGVAGAYEQYF
abundance: .; v_gene: TRBV30; d_gene: .; j_gene: TRBJ1-6; CDR3nt: TGTGCCTGGAGTGTACTCGGGGGAAATTCACCCCTCCACTTT; CDR3aa: CAWSVLGGNSPLHF
abundance: .; v_gene: TRBV4-1; d_gene: TRBD2; j_gene: TRBJ2-2; CDR3nt: TGCGCCAGCAGCCAAGTGGGGCCTGGCGGGAGATTTGTTGGCACCGGGGAGCTGTTTTTT; CDR3aa: CASSQVGPGGRFVGTGELFF
abundance: once; v_gene: TRBV10-3; d_gene: .; j_gene: TRBJ1-4; CDR3nt: TGTGCCATCAGTGATACAGAAACTGAAAAACTGTTTTTT; CDR3aa: CAISDTETEKLFF
abundance: .; v_gene: TRBV28; d_gene: .; j_gene: TRBJ1-2; CDR3nt: TGTGCCGCCGGCAGGGAGGGAGGCTACACCTTC; CDR3aa: CAAGREGGYTF
abundance: .; v_gene: TRBV11-2; d_gene: .; j_gene: TRBJ2-5; CDR3nt: TGTGCCAGCAGCTTCCCGACTATCCAGGGGGAGACCCAGTACTTC; CDR3aa: CASSFPTIQGETQYF
abundance: .; v_gene: TRBV27; d_gene: .; j_gene: TRBJ1-1; CDR3nt: TGTGCCAGCAGTTTAAACGAGGGGTACACTGAAGCTTTCTTT; CDR3aa: CASSLNEGYTEAFF
abundance: .; v_gene: TRBV20-1; d_gene: .; j_gene: TRBJ2-7; CDR3nt: TGCAGTGCTAGTCTACCTGACTCCTACGAGCAGTACTTC; CDR3aa: CSASLPDSYEQYF
abundance: .; v_gene: TRBV14; d_gene: .; j_gene: TRBJ2-2; CDR3nt: TGTGCCAGCAGCCAAGTAGGCGGGATCGCCGGGGAGCTGTTTTTT; CDR3aa: CASSQVGGIAGELFF
abundance: .; v_gene: TRBV10-3; d_gene: TRBD2; j_gene: TRBJ2-1; CDR3nt: TGTGCCATCAGTGAGGGGACTAGACGGAACAATGAGCAGTTCTTC; CDR3aa: CAISEGTRRNNEQFF
abundance: .; v_gene: TRBV6-5; d_gene: .; j_gene: TRBJ1-1; CDR3nt: TGTGCCAGCAGTTACGGTAGGACCGGCACTGAAGCTTTCTTT; CDR3aa: CASSYGRTGTEAFF
abundance: .; v_gene: TRBV7-8; d_gene: TRBD2; j_gene: TRBJ2-7; CDR3nt: TGTGCCAGCAGCTTAGGCAGGACTAGCGGGAGGTACGAGCAGTACTTC; CDR3aa: CASSLGRTSGRYEQYF
abundance: .; v_gene: TRBV5-3; d_gene: TRBD1; j_gene: TRBJ1-2; CDR3nt: TGTGCCAGAAGACCACAGGGGAGTTGCGGCTACACCTTC; CDR3aa: CARRPQGSCGYTF
abundance: .; v_gene: TRBV12-3/TRBV12-4; d_gene: .; j_gene: TRBJ1-5; CDR3nt: TGTGCCAGCAGTTACGAGGGCAATCAGCCCCAGCATTTT; CDR3aa: CASSYEGNQPQHF
abundance: .; v_gene: TRBV5-1; d_gene: TRBD1; j_gene: TRBJ1-1; CDR3nt: TGCGCCAGCAGCAGACAGGGATTGAACACTGAAGCTTTCTTT; CDR3aa: CASSRQGLNTEAFF
abundance: .; v_gene: TRBV5-1; d_gene: TRBD2; j_gene: TRBJ2-2; CDR3nt: TGCGCCAGCAGCTTTGCGGGAGCGAACACCGGGGAGCTGTTTTTT; CDR3aa: CASSFAGANTGELFF
abundance: .; v_gene: TRBV5-1; d_gene: .; j_gene: TRBJ1-2; CDR3nt: TGCGCCAGCAGCTTGACGCCTGATGGGGCAGTTATGAATGGCTACACCTTC; CDR3aa: CASSLTPDGAVMNGYTF
abundance: once; v_gene: TRBV24-1; d_gene: TRBD2; j_gene: TRBJ2-3; CDR3nt: TGTGCCACCAGTGATTTAAAGGGGACTAGAAGAGATACGCAGTATTTT; CDR3aa: CATSDLKGTRRDTQYF
abundance: once; v_gene: TRBV7-8; d_gene: .; j_gene: TRBJ1-1; CDR3nt: TGTGCCAGCAGCGTCGACAGGATGAACACTGAAGCTTTCTTT; CDR3aa: CASSVDRMNTEAFF
abundance: .; v_gene: TRBV19; d_gene: .; j_gene: TRBJ2-5; CDR3nt: TGTGCCAGTAGTATAGTCAGTGATCAAGAGACCCAGTACTTC; CDR3aa: CASSIVSDQETQYF
abundance: .; v_gene: TRBV19; d_gene: .; j_gene: TRBJ2-7; CDR3nt: TGTGCCAGTAGTATCCCGGACAGCTACGAGCAGTACTTC; CDR3aa: CASSIPDSYEQYF
abundance: once; v_gene: TRBV6-2/TRBV6-3; d_gene: .; j_gene: TRBJ2-5; CDR3nt: TGTGCCAGCAGTTACTTACAAGAGACCCAGTACTTC; CDR3aa: CASSYLQETQYF
abundance: .; v_gene: TRBV2; d_gene: .; j_gene: TRBJ1-5; CDR3nt: TGTGCCAGCAGTGAGTCCCTTGGGGGCAATCAGCCCCAGCATTTT; CDR3aa: CASSESLGGNQPQHF
abundance: .; v_gene: TRBV2; d_gene: TRBD2; j_gene: TRBJ2-3; CDR3nt: TGTGCCAGCAGTAGGACTAGCGTGTTGGCAGATACGCAGTATTTT; CDR3aa: CASSRTSVLADTQYF
abundance: .; v_gene: TRBV5-1; d_gene: .; j_gene: TRBJ2-5; CDR3nt: TGCGCCAGCAGCCCTATGGGGGAGACCCAGTACTTC; CDR3aa: CASSPMGETQYF
abundance: .; v_gene: TRBV5-1; d_gene: .; j_gene: TRBJ2-2; CDR3nt: TGCGCCAGCAGGCTGAGGTACACCTTCCACACCGGGGAGCTGTTTTTT; CDR3aa: CASRLRYTFHTGELFF
abundance: .; v_gene: TRBV5-1; d_gene: .; j_gene: TRBJ2-7; CDR3nt: TGCGCCAGCAGCTTGGAGGCCATCCTCGACGAGCAGTACTTC; CDR3aa: CASSLEAILDEQYF
abundance: .; v_gene: TRBV9; d_gene: .; j_gene: TRBJ1-3; CDR3nt: TGTGCCAGCAGCGTAGCTCAGGGCCTCTCTGGAAACACCATATATTTT; CDR3aa: CASSVAQGLSGNTIYF
abundance: .; v_gene: TRBV4-1; d_gene: .; j_gene: TRBJ1-5; CDR3nt: TGCGCCAGCAGCCCTGGCGCGCTTGGCAATCAGCCCCAGCATTTT; CDR3aa: CASSPGALGNQPQHF
abundance: .; v_gene: TRBV9; d_gene: TRBD2; j_gene: TRBJ2-3; CDR3nt: TGTGCCAGCAGCGTAGGGTCTAGCGGGACCCACACAGATACGCAGTATTTT; CDR3aa: CASSVGSSGTHTDTQYF
abundance: .; v_gene: TRBV7-6; d_gene: TRBD2; j_gene: TRBJ2-3; CDR3nt: TGTGCCAGCAGCTTAGGGACTAGCGGGGCAGATACGCAGTATTTT; CDR3aa: CASSLGTSGADTQYF
abundance: .; v_gene: TRBV10-3; d_gene: .; j_gene: TRBJ2-7; CDR3nt: TGTGCCATCAGCGAGACACCCCAAGGTTATTCCGAGCAGTACTTC; CDR3aa: CAISETPQGYSEQYF
abundance: .; v_gene: TRBV27; d_gene: TRBD2; j_gene: TRBJ2-1; CDR3nt: TGTGCCAGCGTGGCTAGCGGGAGAATCTATGAGCAGTTCTTC; CDR3aa: CASVASGRIYEQFF
abundance: .; v_gene: TRBV5-6; d_gene: TRBD1; j_gene: TRBJ1-2; CDR3nt: TGTGCCAGCAGCTTGGGGACAGGTGTCTATGGCTACACCTTC; CDR3aa: CASSLGTGVYGYTF
abundance: .; v_gene: TRBV7-3; d_gene: .; j_gene: TRBJ2-3; CDR3nt: TGTGCCAGCAGCTCCCTTGGGAGCACAGATACGCAGTATTTT; CDR3aa: CASSSLGSTDTQYF
abundance: .; v_gene: TRBV5-1; d_gene: .; j_gene: TRBJ2-2; CDR3nt: TGCGCCAGCAGCTTACGTACGGTCCCCACCGGGGAGCTGTTTTTT; CDR3aa: CASSLRTVPTGELFF
abundance: .; v_gene: TRBV4-1; d_gene: .; j_gene: TRBJ2-7; CDR3nt: TGCGCCAGCAGCCAAGGACTAGTCTACGAGCAGTACTTC; CDR3aa: CASSQGLVYEQYF
abundance: once; v_gene: TRBV10-3; d_gene: TRBD1; j_gene: TRBJ2-7; CDR3nt: TGTGCCATCAGTGAGACCGGGACAGGGGCCGAAGAGCAGTACTTC; CDR3aa: CAISETGTGAEEQYF
abundance: .; v_gene: TRBV14; d_gene: .; j_gene: TRBJ2-7; CDR3nt: TGTGCCAGCAGCCACAAGGGTGTGTCAGGGGTATCCTACGAGCAGTACTTC; CDR3aa: CASSHKGVSGVSYEQYF